The source of this T cell receptor (beta chain) is a study of OX40 agonist ivuxolimab in advanced cancers. Produced via immunoSEQ multiplex PCR; TCRdb's table is partial and in-frame only. In the table there are around 31,000 clones, around 90% of which are singletons. Points from the study as a whole: There were, on average, more expanded clones in CD8+ T cells than in CD4+. The 0.1-3.0 mg/kg partial responders had among the lowest clonal expansion. Clones of CD4+ and CD8+ blood T cells grew by week 6 at doses of 0.1 to 3.0 mg/kg. The specificity for antigen of the expanded peripheral T cells was not determined.

About this clone itself: The antigen is unknown.

The sequencing here drew on CD4+ or CD8+ T cells sorted from blood, taken in a trial of the OX40 agonist ivuxolimab. The receptor was isolated from an adult with an advanced solid tumor such as melanoma, head and neck, liver or kidney cancer.

The CDR3 reads CASSQVLGQINSPLHF. The CDR3 nucleotides are TGCGCCAGCAGCCAAGTTTTGGGACAGATAAATTCACCCCTCCACTTT. The chain uses TRBV4-1 and TRBJ1-6, with 7 bases that match TRBD1. The CDR3 covers 16 residues. The ends lost 1 base at V and 7 bases at J; junction bases unmatched: 7. CDR1 and CDR2 (germline): MGHRA, YSYEKL.